A selection of T cell receptor beta chains follows, all from one sample in a study of response to subunit inactivated influenza vaccine. One entry per CDR3 protein results from TCRdb running MiXCR on the RT-PCR reads. The table records under 750,000 distinct CDR3 sequences, approximately 12% of them present only once. Sequencing used PBMCs from blood, obtained on the day of vaccination. The receptors come from a man aged 45-60 years who received an inactivated influenza vaccine. CDR3s include the opening cysteine and the closing phenylalanine or tryptophan. The order of the fields is D gene, clone size, J gene, V gene, CDR3 DNA, CDR3 protein. The D gene is left open where the match is weak. Rows give clone size only sometimes, using once, few, many, or a class for an expanded clone.

D: -
size: few
J: TRBJ1-1
V: TRBV20-1
DNA: TGCAGTGCCACGGGACCCGAGAACACTGAAGCTTTCTTT
CDR3: CSATGPENTEAFF

D: TRBD2
size: -
J: TRBJ2-3
V: TRBV6-1
DNA: TGTGCCAGCAGTCATGGGGGGGGGACAGATACGCAGTATTTT
CDR3: CASSHGGGTDTQYF

D: -
size: few
J: TRBJ1-1
V: TRBV7-2
DNA: TGTGCCAGCAGCTTGGACACAGGGCTGGGCACTGAAGCTTTCTTT
CDR3: CASSLDTGLGTEAFF

D: TRBD2
size: -
J: TRBJ2-5
V: TRBV15
DNA: TGTGCCACCAGCAGAGGTTCTAGCGGGAGTTCGGAGACCCAGTACTTC
CDR3: CATSRGSSGSSETQYF

D: TRBD2
size: few
J: TRBJ2-7
V: TRBV28
DNA: TGTGCCAGCAGTTTATACCCAGGACTAGCTGTGTTCTACGAGCAGTACTTC
CDR3: CASSLYPGLAVFYEQYF

D: TRBD1
size: few
J: TRBJ2-1
V: TRBV12-3/TRBV12-4
DNA: TGTGCCAGCAGTTTGGGGGGACAGGGGGCAGGGGGTGAGCAGTTCTTC
CDR3: CASSLGGQGAGGEQFF

D: -
size: many
J: TRBJ2-1
V: TRBV7-8
DNA: TGTGCCAGCATCAAAAGTCTTAGTCCTGATGAGCAGTTCTTC
CDR3: CASIKSLSPDEQFF

D: -
size: -
J: TRBJ2-5
V: TRBV7-2
DNA: TGTGCCAGCAGCTTACTATTCCAGGGACGACAAGAGACCCAGTACTTC
CDR3: CASSLLFQGRQETQYF

D: -
size: -
J: TRBJ1-1
V: TRBV6-2/TRBV6-3
DNA: TGTGCCAGCACCAACCCGTACAGCGGGAACACTGAAGCTTTCTTT
CDR3: CASTNPYSGNTEAFF

D: -
size: few
J: TRBJ2-5
V: TRBV20-1
DNA: TGCAGTAGTCTGCGGGACGGCCGGGAGACCCAGTACTTC
CDR3: CSSLRDGRETQYF

D: -
size: few
J: TRBJ2-7
V: TRBV10-3
DNA: TGTGCCATCAGTGCTATGTACGGGGAGCAGTACTTC
CDR3: CAISAMYGEQYF

D: -
size: -
J: TRBJ2-7
V: TRBV4-2
DNA: TGTGCCAGCAGCCAAGATCCTGGACCGCGTCCCGAGCAGTACTTC
CDR3: CASSQDPGPRPEQYF

D: -
size: -
J: TRBJ2-2
V: TRBV6-1
DNA: TGTGCCAGCAGTGAACTCCCCGCGAACACCGGGGAGCTGTTTTTT
CDR3: CASSELPANTGELFF

D: -
size: many
J: TRBJ1-6
V: TRBV6-1
DNA: TGTGCCAGCAGTCCACCGAAGAACTATAATTCACCCCTCCACTTT
CDR3: CASSPPKNYNSPLHF

D: TRBD2
size: once
J: TRBJ2-7
V: TRBV5-1
DNA: TGCGCCAGCAGCTTGGTGGGGACTAGCGGCTACGAGCAGTACTTC
CDR3: CASSLVGTSGYEQYF

D: TRBD2
size: few
J: TRBJ2-1
V: TRBV12-3/TRBV12-4
DNA: TGTGCCAGCAGTTTCGCAGTTCTTCTAGCGGGGAATGAGCAGTTCTTC
CDR3: CASSFAVLLAGNEQFF

D: -
size: many
J: TRBJ2-7
V: TRBV12-3/TRBV12-4
DNA: TGTGCCAGCAGCCTCCGGGAAGGCTCCTACGAGCAGTACTTC
CDR3: CASSLREGSYEQYF

D: -
size: -
J: TRBJ2-2
V: TRBV4-2
DNA: TGTGCCAGCAGCCAAGATGTCGGCTCCGGGGAGCTGTTTTTT
CDR3: CASSQDVGSGELFF

D: -
size: many
J: TRBJ2-3
V: TRBV30
DNA: TGTGCCTGGAGTGGATCCACAGATACGCAGTATTTT
CDR3: CAWSGSTDTQYF

D: -
size: -
J: TRBJ1-2
V: TRBV28
DNA: TGTGCCAGCAATCCCCCCGGACGAGGATATGGCTACACCTTC
CDR3: CASNPPGRGYGYTF

D: TRBD1
size: few
J: TRBJ2-3
V: TRBV6-1
DNA: TGTGCCAGCAGTGTACAGGGGGCCCTAGGCACAGATACGCAGTATTTT
CDR3: CASSVQGALGTDTQYF

D: -
size: few
J: TRBJ1-2
V: TRBV6-2/TRBV6-3
DNA: TGTGCCAGCAGTGGCCGGGCCGCAAACTATGGCTACACCTTC
CDR3: CASSGRAANYGYTF

D: -
size: few
J: TRBJ2-3
V: TRBV10-3
DNA: TGTGCCATCAGTGAGCGACTGTGGGGCACAGATACGCAGTATTTT
CDR3: CAISERLWGTDTQYF

D: -
size: many
J: TRBJ2-7
V: TRBV3-1
DNA: TGTGCCAGCAGCCAAGTACGGTACGAGCAGTACTTC
CDR3: CASSQVRYEQYF

D: -
size: many
J: TRBJ1-5
V: TRBV12-3/TRBV12-4
DNA: TGTGCCAGCAGTTTTCAGCAAAATCAGCCCCAGCATTTT
CDR3: CASSFQQNQPQHF

D: -
size: -
J: TRBJ1-6
V: TRBV6-2/TRBV6-3
DNA: TGTGCCAGCAGTTACCAAGGAAATGCGACACCCCTCCACTTT
CDR3: CASSYQGNATPLHF

D: TRBD1
size: once
J: TRBJ2-1
V: TRBV20-1
DNA: TGCAGTGCTAGGAGGCAGGGGGCGATGGATGAGCAGTTCTTC
CDR3: CSARRQGAMDEQFF

D: -
size: few
J: TRBJ1-5
V: TRBV12-3/TRBV12-4
DNA: TGTGCCAGCCGGATAGGGGTCGGACAGCCCCAGCATTTT
CDR3: CASRIGVGQPQHF

D: TRBD1
size: -
J: TRBJ2-7
V: TRBV6-1
DNA: TGTGCCAGCAGTGTTAAGGGACAGCCACGTATCTATCCCTACGAGCAGTACTTC
CDR3: CASSVKGQPRIYPYEQYF

D: TRBD2
size: many
J: TRBJ2-2
V: TRBV14
DNA: TGTGCCAGCAGCCAAGATACGACTAGCGGGAACACCGGGGAGCTGTTTTTT
CDR3: CASSQDTTSGNTGELFF

D: -
size: -
J: TRBJ1-1
V: TRBV2
DNA: TGTGCCAGCAGTGAAGATACGTCATTTCACACTGAAGCTTTCTTT
CDR3: CASSEDTSFHTEAFF

D: -
size: -
J: TRBJ2-7
V: TRBV7-2
DNA: TGTGCCAGCAGCCAAACTACCTACGAGCAGTACTTC
CDR3: CASSQTTYEQYF

D: TRBD2
size: many
J: TRBJ2-3
V: TRBV7-2
DNA: TGTGCCAGCAGCCTAGCGGGGGGAAACACAGATACGCAGTATTTT
CDR3: CASSLAGGNTDTQYF

D: -
size: few
J: TRBJ2-7
V: TRBV7-9
DNA: TGTGCCAGCAGCTTCCCGGGGCCGTCGAACGAGCAGTACTTC
CDR3: CASSFPGPSNEQYF

D: -
size: few
J: TRBJ2-5
V: TRBV7-6
DNA: TGTGCCAGCAGCTTAGAAGTCCCCCAACAAGAGACCCAGTACTTC
CDR3: CASSLEVPQQETQYF

D: -
size: many
J: TRBJ1-5
V: TRBV4-2
DNA: TGTGCCAGCAGCCGGGACAGCAATCAGCCCCAGCATTTT
CDR3: CASSRDSNQPQHF

D: -
size: few
J: TRBJ2-5
V: TRBV30
DNA: TGTGCCTGGAGTGTAAGAGGGGGGCGCCAAGAGACCCAGTACTTC
CDR3: CAWSVRGGRQETQYF

D: -
size: few
J: TRBJ2-7
V: TRBV27
DNA: TGTGCCAGGAAAAACGAGACAAAGGCCTACGAGCAGTACTTC
CDR3: CARKNETKAYEQYF

D: TRBD2
size: -
J: TRBJ2-7
V: TRBV10-3
DNA: TGTGCCATCCGTGGGGCTAGCGGGAAACTTTACGAGCAGTACTTC
CDR3: CAIRGASGKLYEQYF

D: TRBD1
size: -
J: TRBJ2-1
V: TRBV9
DNA: TGTGCCAGCAGCGTAGCGGGACAGTCCTACAATGAGCAGTTCTTC
CDR3: CASSVAGQSYNEQFF

D: -
size: -
J: TRBJ2-2
V: TRBV5-1
DNA: TGCGCCAGCAGCCCACCTCGATCCGGGTCCGGGGAGCTGTTTTTT
CDR3: CASSPPRSGSGELFF

D: -
size: few
J: TRBJ2-5
V: TRBV29-1
DNA: TGCAGCGCCCGCCGGTCTGGACAATTGAGGGAGACCCAGTACTTC
CDR3: CSARRSGQLRETQYF

D: TRBD2
size: -
J: TRBJ2-1
V: TRBV20-1
DNA: TGCAGTGCTCTCTTAGCGGGGGGGCGTTATGGTGAGCAGTTCTTC
CDR3: CSALLAGGRYGEQFF

D: -
size: few
J: TRBJ2-5
V: TRBV10-2
DNA: TGCGCCAGCAGTGAGTTTAAGGGGCATCAGACCCAGTACTTC
CDR3: CASSEFKGHQTQYF

D: -
size: few
J: TRBJ2-2
V: TRBV9
DNA: TGTGCCAGCAGCGCCATAGCGAAGAACACCGGGGAGCTGTTTTTT
CDR3: CASSAIAKNTGELFF

D: TRBD1
size: -
J: TRBJ2-7
V: TRBV6-5
DNA: TGTGCCAGCAGTTACCCAGGGGGCTTCGAGCAGTACTTC
CDR3: CASSYPGGFEQYF

D: -
size: few
J: TRBJ2-1
V: TRBV15
DNA: TGTGCCACCAGCAGAGAGAGCTCCTACAATGAGCAGTTCTTC
CDR3: CATSRESSYNEQFF

D: -
size: -
J: TRBJ1-1
V: TRBV10-2
DNA: TGCGCCAGCAGTGACAGGGGCGGGACTGAAGCTTTCTTT
CDR3: CASSDRGGTEAFF

D: TRBD1
size: few
J: TRBJ1-5
V: TRBV12-3/TRBV12-4
DNA: TGTGCCAGCGGTTGGGATAGGGACAGGGGACATCAGCCCCAGCATTTT
CDR3: CASGWDRDRGHQPQHF

D: TRBD1
size: -
J: TRBJ2-7
V: TRBV28
DNA: TGTGCCAGCAGTTTCTCCTTAGGGGACAGTCCTCCTCTAGACTTC
CDR3: CASSFSLGDSPPLDF

D: TRBD2
size: few
J: TRBJ2-1
V: TRBV25-1
DNA: TGTGCCAGCAGCGGAGTACTAGCGGGAGGGCCGGGTGAGCAGTTCTTC
CDR3: CASSGVLAGGPGEQFF

D: -
size: few
J: TRBJ2-7
V: TRBV6-6
DNA: TGTGCCAGCAGCCAGACAGCCTACGAGCAGTACTTC
CDR3: CASSQTAYEQYF

D: TRBD1
size: few
J: TRBJ2-1
V: TRBV10-3
DNA: TGTGCCATCAGTGAGTCGGTTGGGACAGGGAAAAACAATGAGCAGTTCTTC
CDR3: CAISESVGTGKNNEQFF

D: TRBD2
size: many
J: TRBJ2-5
V: TRBV4-1
DNA: TGCGCCAGCAGCCAAACGGGGGGAGAGACCCAGTACTTC
CDR3: CASSQTGGETQYF

D: -
size: -
J: TRBJ2-5
V: TRBV15
DNA: TGTGCCACCAGCAGAGATAAGGCGGGGGAGACCCAGTACTTC
CDR3: CATSRDKAGETQYF

D: -
size: -
J: TRBJ2-5
V: TRBV4-1
DNA: TGCGCCAGCAGCCAGGACCAGGGGCGCGGGGAGACCCAGTACTTC
CDR3: CASSQDQGRGETQYF

D: TRBD2
size: few
J: TRBJ2-3
V: TRBV3-1
DNA: TGTGCCAGCAGCCAGGGACTAGACCTTACAGATACGCAGTATTTT
CDR3: CASSQGLDLTDTQYF